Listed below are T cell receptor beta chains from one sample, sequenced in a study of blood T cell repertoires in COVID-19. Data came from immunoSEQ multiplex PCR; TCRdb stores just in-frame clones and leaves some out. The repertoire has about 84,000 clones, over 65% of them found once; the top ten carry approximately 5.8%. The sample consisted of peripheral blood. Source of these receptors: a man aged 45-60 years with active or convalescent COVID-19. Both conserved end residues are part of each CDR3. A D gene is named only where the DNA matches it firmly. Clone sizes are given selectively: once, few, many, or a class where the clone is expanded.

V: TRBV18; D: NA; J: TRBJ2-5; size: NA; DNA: TGTGCCAGCTCACCAATGGGGGGACGAGGAGAGACCCAGTACTTC; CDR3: CASSPMGGRGETQYF
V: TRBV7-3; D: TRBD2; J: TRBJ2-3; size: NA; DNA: TGTGCCAGCAGCCGCCTAGCGGGGGGGCACGGGGATACGCAGTATTTT; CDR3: CASSRLAGGHGDTQYF
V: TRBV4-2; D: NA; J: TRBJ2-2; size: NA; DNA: TGTGCCAGCAGCAAAAGAGGGCCGGGGGAGAACACCGGGGAGCTGTTTTTT; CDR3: CASSKRGPGENTGELFF
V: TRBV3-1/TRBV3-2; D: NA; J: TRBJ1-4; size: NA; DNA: TGTGCCAGCAGCCAAAGGGGGGGGGCAGCGACTAATGAAAAACTGTTTTTT; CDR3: CASSQRGGAATNEKLFF
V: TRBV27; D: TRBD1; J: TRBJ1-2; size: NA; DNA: TGTGCCAGCAGTGGGGACAGGGGGTTAGATGGCTACACCTTC; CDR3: CASSGDRGLDGYTF
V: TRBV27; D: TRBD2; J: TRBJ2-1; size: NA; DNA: TGTGCCAGCAGCCTCGCCGGGACTAGCGGGAAGGGCAATGAGCAGTTCTTC; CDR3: CASSLAGTSGKGNEQFF
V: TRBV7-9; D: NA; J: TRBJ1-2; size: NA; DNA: TGTGCCAGCAGCCGAAACCAGGAAGGCTACACCTTC; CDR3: CASSRNQEGYTF
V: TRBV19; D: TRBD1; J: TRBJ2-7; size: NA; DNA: TGTGCCAGTAGTATCGGCACAGGGGCAAGCGAGCAGTACTTC; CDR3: CASSIGTGASEQYF
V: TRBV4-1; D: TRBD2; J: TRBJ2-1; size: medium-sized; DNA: TGCGCCAGCAGCCAAGGGAGGACTAGCGGGGCCCTCGCTGGCAATGAGCAGTTCTTC; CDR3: CASSQGRTSGALAGNEQFF
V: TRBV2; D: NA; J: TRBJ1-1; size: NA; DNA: TGTGCCAGCATCCCGGCGGGGTTTAACACTGAAGCTTTCTTT; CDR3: CASIPAGFNTEAFF
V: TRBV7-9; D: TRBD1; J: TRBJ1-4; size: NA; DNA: TGTGCCAGCACCAAGACAGGGGTTAATGAAAAACTGTTTTTT; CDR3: CASTKTGVNEKLFF
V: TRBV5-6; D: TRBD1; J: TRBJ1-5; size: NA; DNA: TGTGCCAGCAGCTGGGGACAGAGCAATCAGCCCCAGCATTTT; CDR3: CASSWGQSNQPQHF
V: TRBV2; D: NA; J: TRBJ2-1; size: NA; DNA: TGTGCCAGCAGTTCCCGCCGAGGACAAGGCTTTCTGGATCAGTTCTTC; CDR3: CASSSRRGQGFLDQFF
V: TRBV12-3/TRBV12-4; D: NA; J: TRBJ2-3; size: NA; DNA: TGTGCCAGCAGTTCCAATACAGATACGCAGTATTTT; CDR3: CASSSNTDTQYF
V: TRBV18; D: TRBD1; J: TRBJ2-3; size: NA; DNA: TGTGCCAGCTCACCGGCGCAGGGGGCAGATACGCAGTATTTT; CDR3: CASSPAQGADTQYF